A single sample is the source of the 26 T cell receptor beta chains below, sequenced in a study of blood T cell repertoires in COVID-19. Generated by immunoSEQ multiplex PCR, the TCRdb table keeps only in-frame clones and is missing some. The data contain 200,000 to 250,000 clones, around 80% of them singletons. The specimen sequenced was peripheral blood. The receptors come from a woman aged 70-85 years with acute or convalescent COVID-19.

This chain connects TRBV14 to TRBJ2-3; 9 bases align to TRBD2. This CDR3 spans 21 amino acids. Germline CDR1 reads SGHDN; CDR2 reads FVKESK. V was clipped by 1 base and J by 1 base; unmatched bases: 18. The CDR3: CASSQGLGGRVKLICTDTQYF. CDR3 bases: TGTGCCAGCAGCCAAGGACTAGGCGGGAGGGTTAAATTGATATGCACAGATACGCAGTATTTT.

The chain employs TRBV28 and TRBJ2-2; TRBD1 matches at 10 bases. The CDR3 is 16 amino acids. V lost 5 bases and J lost 5; bases outside the gene matches: 8. Germline V gene data show CDR1 as MDHEN and CDR2 as SYDVKM. The CDR3 coding sequence is TGTGCCAGCAGTCGCCGGACAGGGGGAGGAACCGGGGAGCTGTTTTTT. Translated, it gives CASSRRTGGGTGELFF.

This chain joins TRBV9 and TRBJ2-1; 11 bases are a match to TRBD2. Germline V gene lookup returns CDR1 SGDLS and CDR2 YYNGEE. Trimming at V came to 1 base and at J to 5 bases, leaving 2 bases not matched to a gene. This CDR3 comprises 15 residues. The CDR3 bases are TGTGCCAGCAGCGTAATGACTAGCGGGAACAATGAGCAGTTCTTC. Residues: CASSVMTSGNNEQFF.

V and J are TRBV2 and TRBJ1-5; D gene ambiguous. The CDR3 is 14 amino acids. V dropped 4 bases and J dropped 5 bases, with 12 bases sitting between them. CDR1 SNHLY and CDR2 FYNNEI come from the germline V gene. DNA for the CDR3: TGTGCCAGCAGTGCGGACGGGAACCATCAGCCCCAGCATTTT. It translates to CASSADGNHQPQHF.

In its sample, this clone was seen once. The chain is built from TRBV5-4 and TRBJ2-3; 13 bases match TRBD2. The junction had 7 bases not matched to a gene; V was cut back by 3 bases and J by 6 bases. The length of the CDR3 is 16 residues. Germline CDR1 and CDR2: SGHNT and YYREEE (reference sequence). The CDR3 region is CASSSRLAGGSDTQYF. The DNA for the CDR3 is TGTGCCAGCAGCTCTCGACTAGCGGGAGGATCGGATACGCAGTATTTT. The full variable domain, rest sourced from reference TRBV5-4 and TRBJ2-3, is ETGVTQSPTHLIKTRGQQVTLRCSSQSGHNTVSWYQQALGQGPQFIFQYYREEENGRGNFPPRFSGLQFPNYSSELNVNALELDDSALYLCASSSRLAGGSDTQYFGPGTRLTVL.

The chain uses TRBV5-5 and TRBJ1-1; 9 positions match TRBD1. The V segment lost 3 bases and the J segment 4 bases; nucleotides outside the gene matches: 4. The CDR3 extends over 14 amino acids. Germline loops: CDR1 SGHKS, CDR2 YYEKEE (reference sequence). This chain's CDR3 is CASSYGQGRTEAFF. In nucleotides, the CDR3 is TGTGCCAGCAGCTACGGACAGGGGCGCACTGAAGCTTTCTTT.

J is TRBJ2-1 and V is TRBV2; 10 nucleotides line up with TRBD2. Trimming at V came to 5 bases and at J to 5 bases, leaving 6 bases not matched to a gene. Germline CDR1 reads SNHLY; CDR2 reads FYNNEI. The CDR3 spans 15 residues. CDR3 in amino acids: CASSPGLATDNEQFF. Here the CDR3 DNA reads TGTGCCAGCAGTCCGGGACTAGCGACGGACAATGAGCAGTTCTTC.

This clone occurred once. The rearrangement uses TRBV24-1 and TRBJ2-1, with 8 bases identical to TRBD2. Germline V gene lookup returns CDR1 KGHDR and CDR2 SFDVKD. CDR3 length: 17 residues. V was clipped by 3 bases and J by 2 bases; unmatched bases: 8. The CDR3: CATSDPLAGRTYNEQFF. DNA for the CDR3: TGTGCCACCAGTGATCCCTTAGCGGGAAGGACCTACAATGAGCAGTTCTTC.

The rearrangement joins TRBV6-5 to TRBJ1-2; 7 bases are a match to TRBD1. The CDR3 runs 12 residues. CDR1 and CDR2 from the germline V gene are MNHEY and SVGAGI. Trimming cost V 10 bases and J 4 bases; bases outside gene matches: 6. The CDR3 spells CATQGQSYGYTF. CDR3 DNA sequence: TGTGCCACCCAGGGACAGAGCTATGGCTACACCTTC.

This rearrangement joins TRBV5-1 to TRBJ2-2; the D gene is possibly TRBD1 (6 bases). Germline lookup yields CDR1 SGHRS and CDR2 YFSETQ. This CDR3 spans 17 amino acids. V was pared by 4 bases and J by 1 base, with 17 bases between. CDR3 protein: CASSLSPPGQNTGELFF. The CDR3 DNA follows: TGCGCCAGCAGCCTGTCCCCTCCGGGACAGAACACCGGGGAGCTGTTTTTT. Full variable domain (remainder filled in from reference TRBV5-1 and TRBJ2-2): KAGVTQTPRYLIKTRGQQVTLSCSPISGHRSVSWYQQTPGQGLQFLFEYFSETQRNKGNFPGRFSGRQFSNSRSEMNVSTLELGDSALYLCASSLSPPGQNTGELFFGEGSRLTVL.

The rearrangement uses TRBV29-1 and TRBJ2-7; D possibly corresponds to TRBD1 (7 bases). The V gene's germline CDR1 is SQVTM and CDR2 ANQGSEA. The length of the CDR3 is 16 residues. Trimming took off 6 bases at V and 3 bases at J, with 24 bases between the two ends. This CDR3 reads CSVESRGADPLYEQYF. The CDR3 DNA sequence: TGCAGCGTCGAATCCAGGGGGGCAGATCCACTCTACGAGCAGTACTTC.

This chain connects TRBV19 to TRBJ2-2; 8 nucleotides line up with TRBD2. After removal of 6 bases from V and 6 bases from J, the junction contained 6 bases not matched to a gene. CDR1 and CDR2 (germline): LNHDA, SQIVND (reference sequence). The CDR3 extends over 14 amino acids. The CDR3 protein is CASRVREGAGELFF. Written as DNA, the CDR3 is TGTGCCAGTAGAGTACGGGAGGGCGCCGGGGAGCTGTTTTTT.

This rearrangement joins TRBV7-7 to TRBJ1-4; 7 nucleotides align to TRBD1. CDR3 length equals 15 residues. The V segment lost 2 bases and the J segment 7 bases; nucleotides outside the gene matches: 7. The germline V gene has CDR1 SSHAT and CDR2 FNYEAQ (reference sequence). Written as DNA, the CDR3 is TGTGCCAGCAGCTTAACAGGGGATCCGGGTGAAAAACTGTTTTTT. This translates into CASSLTGDPGEKLFF.

This chain joins TRBV12-3 or TRBV12-4 and TRBJ1-2; D gene ambiguous. Trimming removed 6 bases at V and 7 bases at J, with 9 bases between. The CDR3 runs to 11 residues. CDR3 residues: CASRSWSGYTF. Here the CDR3 DNA reads TGTGCCAGCAGGAGCTGGTCTGGCTACACCTTC.

The J gene is TRBJ1-3, the V gene TRBV7-9, with a tentative D call TRBD1 (5 bases). Trimming removed 5 bases from V and 0 bases from J, with 14 bases in between. The CDR3 runs to 16 residues. Germline lookup yields CDR1 SEHNR and CDR2 FQNEAQ (reference sequence). The CDR3 here is CASSETVPHSGNTIYF. In DNA, the CDR3 is TGTGCCAGCAGCGAGACAGTCCCCCACTCTGGAAACACCATATATTTT.

V gene TRBV5-1 combines with J gene TRBJ2-2, with D hard to call. In germline, CDR1 is SGHRS, CDR2 YFSETQ. V lost 1 base, J lost 3 bases, and 10 bases lay in between. This CDR3 is built from 15 residues. The CDR3 here is CASSLPPPDTGELFF. The CDR3 DNA sequence: TGCGCCAGCAGCTTGCCCCCCCCAGACACCGGGGAGCTGTTTTTT.

The genes are TRBV28 and TRBJ2-7; D may be TRBD2 (6 bases). The CDR3 totals 15 residues. V lost 3 bases and J 4 bases, leaving 16 bases between the germline ends. Looked up from germline, CDR1 is MDHEN and CDR2 is SYDVKM. CDR3 sequence (DNA): TGTGCCAGCAGTTTCCGGGGGAGTCAATGGTACGAGCAGTACTTC. As protein: CASSFRGSQWYEQYF.

The chain recombines TRBV9 with TRBJ1-4, with 7 bases that match TRBD1. The V segment lost 4 bases and the J segment 1 base; nucleotides outside the gene matches: 1. CDR3 length: 14 amino acids. CDR1 is SGDLS, CDR2 YYNGEE, per germline. This chain's CDR3 is CASSRQGTNEKLFF. Written as DNA, the CDR3 is TGTGCCAGCAGCAGACAGGGAACTAATGAAAAACTGTTTTTT.

This clone was seen a single time. This chain joins TRBV12-3 or TRBV12-4 and TRBJ1-1, with D possibly TRBD1 on 5 matching bases. The length of the CDR3 is 13 residues. V lost 7 bases to trimming and J lost 5 bases, with 14 bases between them. CDR3 in DNA: TGTGCCAGCAAGGAGGGTAGGGGTACTGAAGCTTTCTTT. Its protein product is CASKEGRGTEAFF.

This sequence joins TRBV14 and TRBJ2-7; 10 nucleotides align to TRBD2. Germline values: CDR1 SGHDN, CDR2 FVKESK. The CDR3 loop spans 20 amino acids. V was pared by 0 bases and J by 6 bases, with 20 bases of the junction left unmatched. CDR3 sequence reads: CASSQDGVGWKAGGPSEQYF. As DNA, the CDR3 is TGTGCCAGCAGCCAAGATGGCGTCGGGTGGAAAGCGGGAGGGCCCAGCGAGCAGTACTTC.

The V and J genes are TRBV5-1 and TRBJ2-7; 11 bases are a match to TRBD1. CDR3 size: 16 residues. V gave up 2 bases and J gave up 5 bases; unmatched junction bases: 9. Germline-derived CDR1 and CDR2 are SGHRS and YFSETQ. CDR3 DNA sequence: TGCGCCAGCAGCTTATTTAGGACAGGGGGCTACCACGAGCAGTACTTC. Translated: CASSLFRTGGYHEQYF.

About this clone: Other DNA sequences of this sample code for an identical CDR3. The rearrangement links TRBV5-1 to TRBJ1-1; D not resolved. From germline, CDR1 is SGHRS and CDR2 YFSETQ. The CDR3 spans 14 residues. Trimming pared 0 bases from V and 0 bases from J, leaving 6 bases between. CDR3 region: CASSLGQMNTEAFF. CDR3 nucleotide sequence: TGCGCCAGCAGCTTGGGGCAGATGAACACTGAAGCTTTCTTT.

The CDR3 DNA reads as TGTGCCAGCAGGGGGGGGGCTTCCTCAGATACGCAGTATTTT. It encodes CASRGGASSDTQYF. The gene calls are TRBV7-2 and TRBJ2-3; tentative D call: TRBD2 (7 bases). Germline V CDR1 and CDR2: SGHTA, FQGNSA. The CDR3 contains 14 residues. Trimming stripped 6 bases from V and 4 bases from J, with 14 bases between. The whole variable domain, remainder taken from reference TRBV7-2 and TRBJ2-3, is GAGVSQSPSNKVTEKGKDVELRCDPISGHTALYWYRQSLGQGLEFLIYFQGNSAPDKSGLPSDRFSAERTGGSVSTLTIQRTQQEDSAVYLCASRGGASSDTQYFGPGTRLTVL.

The chain couples TRBV5-5 to TRBJ1-2; no clear D. This CDR3 contains 15 residues. Germline V gene lookup returns CDR1 SGHKS and CDR2 YYEKEE (reference sequence). V gave up 3 bases and J gave up 4 bases, with 16 bases separating them. The CDR3 region has the DNA TGTGCCAGCAGCTCCCGCGGCCAGAATAGCTATGGCTACACCTTC. Translation gives CASSSRGQNSYGYTF.

The chain links TRBV27 to TRBJ2-1; D might be TRBD2 (6 bases). V dropped 3 bases and J dropped 1 base, with 16 bases sitting between them. In germline, CDR1 is MNHEY, CDR2 SMNVEV (reference sequence). The CDR3 runs 17 residues. CDR3 bases: TGTGCCAGCAGTTTGGGTCCGGGGCGGGGTTCCTACAATGAGCAGTTCTTC. Amino acids: CASSLGPGRGSYNEQFF.

The rearrangement joins TRBV28 to TRBJ2-3; 8 bases fit TRBD2. From germline, CDR1 is MDHEN and CDR2 SYDVKM. The CDR3 runs to 14 residues. V lost 2 bases and J lost 6; bases outside the gene matches: 4. The CDR3 bases are TGTGCCAGCAGTTTAAGCGGGAGTAGGGATACGCAGTATTTT. Translation: CASSLSGSRDTQYF.